The 8 T cell receptor beta chains listed next were all sequenced from one sample in a study of cytomegalovirus exposure and HLA in healthy donors. PCR used 60 Vbeta primers and 13 Jbeta primers. The method was immunoSEQ multiplex PCR; TCRdb's version includes in-frame clones alone and lacks a portion of them. The sample has approximately 70,000 clones; roughly 80% are singletons. Sequencing input: PBMCs. The receptors stem from a woman under 40 in good health and CMV-seropositive.

This sequence joins TRBV11-2 and TRBJ2-7, with 10 positions matching TRBD2. The CDR3 contains 14 residues. The V and J ends lost 3 bases and 4 bases, in that order; junction bases with no gene match: 3. Germline CDR1 SGHAT, CDR2 FQNNGV. In DNA form, the CDR3 reads TGTGCCAGCAGCTTTCCGGGACTAGCGTACGAGCAGTACTTC. Encoded protein: CASSFPGLAYEQYF.

The chain couples TRBV4-2 to TRBJ2-7; D is perhaps TRBD1 (6 bases). The CDR3 loop spans 13 amino acids. The V gene's germline CDR1 is LGHNA and CDR2 YNFKEQ. V was pared by 6 bases and J by 5 bases, with 14 bases between. CDR3: CASRSTQGNEQYF. The DNA for the CDR3 is TGTGCCAGCAGATCCACCCAGGGGAACGAGCAGTACTTC.

The chain uses TRBV27 and TRBJ2-7; 13 nucleotides match TRBD2. J lost 6 bases, V lost 6 bases, and 5 bases had no gene match. The CDR3 consists of 14 residues. The germline gives CDR1 MNHEY, CDR2 SMNVEV (reference sequence). This CDR3 reads CASRRGTSGIEQYF. In DNA, the CDR3 is TGTGCCAGCAGAAGGGGGACTAGCGGGATCGAGCAGTACTTC.

This clone was detected a few times. CDR3 bases: TGTGCCAGCAGCTTAGAGTGGGAGACTGAAGCTTTCTTT. Amino acid sequence: CASSLEWETEAFF. This rearrangement joins TRBV7-2 to TRBJ1-1; D unclear. Germline loops: CDR1 SGHTA, CDR2 FQGNSA. This CDR3 is built from 13 residues. V lost 1 base, J lost 5 bases, and 8 bases lay in between.

This sequence joins TRBV4-3 and TRBJ2-6; no firm D call. The CDR3 runs to 15 residues. Germline assignment: CDR1 LGHNA and CDR2 YSLEER. V was shortened by 0 bases and J by 4 bases, with 7 bases between the two germline ends. CDR3 sequence reads: CASSQDRGGANVLTF. In nucleotides, the CDR3 is TGCGCCAGCAGCCAAGATCGAGGAGGGGCCAACGTCCTGACTTTC.

CDR3 loop: CASSDGGSTDTQYF. CDR3 sequence (DNA): TGTGCCAGCAGTGACGGCGGGAGCACAGATACGCAGTATTTT. This chain connects TRBV6-4 to TRBJ2-3; possibly TRBD2 for D (5 bases). Trimming removed 2 bases at V and 0 bases at J, with 6 bases between. Germline CDR1 and CDR2: MRHNA and SNTAGT. The CDR3 consists of 14 residues.

The CDR3 reads CAYPRGLANTGELFF. The CDR3 nucleotides are TGTGCCTACCCTCGGGGACTTGCGAACACCGGGGAGCTGTTTTTT. The chain employs TRBV2 and TRBJ2-2; D possibly corresponds to TRBD2 (6 bases). V lost 11 bases to trimming and J lost 0 bases, with 16 bases between them. The CDR3 length is 15 residues. Looked up from germline, CDR1 is SNHLY and CDR2 is FYNNEI.

The chain couples TRBV15 to TRBJ2-7, with no clear D. The CDR3 is made up of 13 amino acids. V was pared by 0 bases and J by 6 bases, with 9 bases between. Looked up from germline, CDR1 is LNHNV and CDR2 is YYDKDF (reference sequence). The CDR3 nucleotides are TGTGCCACCAGCAGAGATGCGAATTTCGAGCAGTACTTC. This encodes CATSRDANFEQYF.